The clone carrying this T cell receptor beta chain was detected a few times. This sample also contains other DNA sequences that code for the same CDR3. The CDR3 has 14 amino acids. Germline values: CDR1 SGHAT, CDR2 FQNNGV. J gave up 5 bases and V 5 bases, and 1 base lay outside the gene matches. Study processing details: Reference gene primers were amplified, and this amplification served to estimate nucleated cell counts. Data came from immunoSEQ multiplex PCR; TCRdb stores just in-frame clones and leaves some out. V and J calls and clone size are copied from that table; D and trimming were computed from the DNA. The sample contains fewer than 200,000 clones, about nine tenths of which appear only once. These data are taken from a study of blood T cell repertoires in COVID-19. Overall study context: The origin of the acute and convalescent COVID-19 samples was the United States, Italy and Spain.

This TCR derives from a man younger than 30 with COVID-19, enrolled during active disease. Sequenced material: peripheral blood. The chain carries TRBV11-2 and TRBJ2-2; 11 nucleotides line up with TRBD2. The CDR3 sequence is CASSLAGGTGELFF. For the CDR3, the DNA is TGTGCCAGCAGCCTAGCGGGAGGAACCGGGGAGCTGTTTTTT.